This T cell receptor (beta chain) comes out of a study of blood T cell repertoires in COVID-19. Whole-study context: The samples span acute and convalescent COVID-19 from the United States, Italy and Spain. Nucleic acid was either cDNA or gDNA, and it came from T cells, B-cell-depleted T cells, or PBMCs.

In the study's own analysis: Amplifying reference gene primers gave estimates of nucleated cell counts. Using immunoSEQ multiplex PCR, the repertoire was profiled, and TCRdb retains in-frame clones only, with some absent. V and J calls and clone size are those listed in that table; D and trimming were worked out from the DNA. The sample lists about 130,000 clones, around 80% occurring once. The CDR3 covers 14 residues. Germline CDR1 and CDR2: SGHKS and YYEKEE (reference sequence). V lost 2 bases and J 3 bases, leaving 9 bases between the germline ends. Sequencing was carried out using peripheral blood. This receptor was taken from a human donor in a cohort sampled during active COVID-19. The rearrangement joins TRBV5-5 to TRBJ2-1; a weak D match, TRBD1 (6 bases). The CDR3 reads CASSFAGDYNEQFF. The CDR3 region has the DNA TGTGCCAGCAGCTTCGCAGGGGACTACAATGAGCAGTTCTTC.